These 3 T cell receptor beta chains originate from one sample sequenced in a study of blood T cell repertoires in COVID-19. Here immunoSEQ multiplex PCR was the method, and the copy in TCRdb shows in-frame clones only, minus some. The repertoire consists of tens of thousands of clones, with approximately 83% occurring once and the leading ten covering around a third. The sequenced sample was peripheral blood. The receptors derive from an elderly woman with COVID-19, enrolled during active disease.

The V and J genes are TRBV28 and TRBJ2-3, with 7 bases identical to TRBD1. From germline, CDR1 is MDHEN and CDR2 SYDVKM. The V segment lost 6 bases and the J segment 7 bases; nucleotides outside the gene matches: 10. The CDR3 runs to 14 residues. CDR3 bases: TGTGCCAGCAGCCTTACAGGGGCAGCTTATACGCAGTATTTT. Translation: CASSLTGAAYTQYF.

This chain connects TRBV19 to TRBJ1-6; 7 nucleotides align to TRBD1. Germline CDR1 reads LNHDA; CDR2 reads SQIVND (reference sequence). The CDR3 length is 17 residues. After removal of 5 bases from V and 7 bases from J, the junction contained 14 bases not matched to a gene. CDR3 bases: TGTGCCAGTAGTCCCCGGGCCGGACAGGCGGTAAATTCACCCCTCCACTTT. It codes for CASSPRAGQAVNSPLHF.

The V call is TRBV2, the J call TRBJ2-3; D uncertain. From germline, CDR1 is SNHLY and CDR2 FYNNEI. The CDR3 totals 12 residues. V was clipped by 3 bases and J by 14 bases, with 15 bases between them. DNA of the CDR3: TGTGCCAGCAGTGACCTCTCCACCTATGGGTATTTT. It translates to CASSDLSTYGYF.